The T cell receptor beta chain under discussion was sequenced for a study of shared clonotypes between healthy human individuals. This clone was counted once. Donors, without exception, were Caucasian adults residing in Nashville, Tennessee. The table came from immunoSEQ multiplex PCR; TCRdb's copy has only in-frame clones and leaves some out. The sample includes about 1.1 million clones, approximately 78% seen only once; the top ten take approximately 0.56%. CDR3 length equals 14 residues. Germline loops: CDR1 SNHLY, CDR2 FYNNEI. Trimming removed 2 bases from V and 3 bases from J; junction bases left unmatched: 2.

The receptor's source is a man in his late teens or twenties in good health. Some clones in this sample may be carry-over from other donors' samples. V is TRBV2 and J is TRBJ2-7; 9 bases line up with TRBD2. The sample consisted of memory CD4+ T cells from PBMCs. Subset given: CD45RA-negative fraction. CDR3 DNA sequence: TGTGCCAGCAGTGAATGGCGGGAGGGCTACGAGCAGTACTTC. Residues: CASSEWREGYEQYF.